The clone carrying this T cell receptor (beta chain) has only one observation. Produced via immunoSEQ multiplex PCR; TCRdb's table is partial and in-frame only. In the table there are about 69,000 clones, more than 75% of which are singletons. The sample belongs to a study of T cell changes during pregnancy in multiple sclerosis. There are 13 residues in the CDR3. Looked up from germline, CDR1 is SNHLY and CDR2 is FYNNEI. V was trimmed by 3 bases and J by 5 bases, leaving 10 bases between them. The material was peripheral blood, obtained in the third trimester of pregnancy. The gene calls are TRBV2 and TRBJ1-2; D gene uncertain. The origin of this receptor is a female donor with multiple sclerosis, enrolled in a pregnancy study. The CDR3 bases are TGTGCCAGCAGTGAGTACAGAGCTTATGGCTACACCTTC. Residues: CASSEYRAYGYTF.